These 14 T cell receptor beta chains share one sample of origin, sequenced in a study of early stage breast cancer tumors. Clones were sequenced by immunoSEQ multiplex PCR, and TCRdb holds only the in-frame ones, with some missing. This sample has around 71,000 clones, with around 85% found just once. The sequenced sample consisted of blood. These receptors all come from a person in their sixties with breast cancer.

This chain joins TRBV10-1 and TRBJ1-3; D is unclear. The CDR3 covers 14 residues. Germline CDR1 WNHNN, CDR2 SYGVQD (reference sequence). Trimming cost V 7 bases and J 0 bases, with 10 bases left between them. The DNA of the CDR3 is TGCGCCAGCACCCCGGACGGCTCTGGAAACACCATATATTTT. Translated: CASTPDGSGNTIYF.

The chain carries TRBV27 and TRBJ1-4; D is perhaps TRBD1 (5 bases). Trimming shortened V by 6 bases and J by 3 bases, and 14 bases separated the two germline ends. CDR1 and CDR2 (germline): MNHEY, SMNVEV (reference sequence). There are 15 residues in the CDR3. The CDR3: CASSWGRGSNEKLFF. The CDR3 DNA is TGTGCCAGCAGCTGGGGCCGGGGGTCTAATGAAAAACTGTTTTTT.

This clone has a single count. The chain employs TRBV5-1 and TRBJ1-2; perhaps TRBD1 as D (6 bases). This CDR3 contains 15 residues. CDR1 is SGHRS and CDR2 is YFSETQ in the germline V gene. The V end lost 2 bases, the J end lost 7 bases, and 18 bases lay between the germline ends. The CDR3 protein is CASSLYRVGSGGYTF. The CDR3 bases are TGCGCCAGCAGCTTATACAGGGTTGGCAGTGGTGGCTACACCTTC.

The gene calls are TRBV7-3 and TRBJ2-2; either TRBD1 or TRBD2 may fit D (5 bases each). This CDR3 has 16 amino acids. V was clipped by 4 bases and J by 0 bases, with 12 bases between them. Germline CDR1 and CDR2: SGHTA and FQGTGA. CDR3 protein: CASSSPGSSNTGELFF. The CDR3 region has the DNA TGTGCCAGCAGCTCCCCAGGGAGCTCGAACACCGGGGAGCTGTTTTTT.

The CDR3 protein is CASSLSGDRRYGYTF. DNA of the CDR3: TGTGCCAGCAGTTTATCTGGGGACAGGAGATATGGCTACACCTTC. This chain uses TRBV27 with TRBJ1-2; 8 bases fit TRBD1. Germline trimming cut 0 bases from V and 5 bases from J; bases unmatched to any gene: 5. The germline V gene has CDR1 MNHEY and CDR2 SMNVEV (reference sequence). The CDR3 is made up of 15 amino acids.

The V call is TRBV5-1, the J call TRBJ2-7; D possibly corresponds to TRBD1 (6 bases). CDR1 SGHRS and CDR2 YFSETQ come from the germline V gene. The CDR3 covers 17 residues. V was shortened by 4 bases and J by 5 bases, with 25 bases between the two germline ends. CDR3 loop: CASSATRTRDIADEQYF. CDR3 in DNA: TGCGCCAGCAGCGCCACAAGGACCCGGGACATAGCCGACGAGCAGTACTTC.

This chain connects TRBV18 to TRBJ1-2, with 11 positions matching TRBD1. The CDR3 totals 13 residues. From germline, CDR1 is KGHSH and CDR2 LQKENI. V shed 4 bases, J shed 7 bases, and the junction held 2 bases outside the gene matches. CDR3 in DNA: TGTGCCAGCTCACTAGGACAGGGGGCTGGCTACACCTTC. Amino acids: CASSLGQGAGYTF.

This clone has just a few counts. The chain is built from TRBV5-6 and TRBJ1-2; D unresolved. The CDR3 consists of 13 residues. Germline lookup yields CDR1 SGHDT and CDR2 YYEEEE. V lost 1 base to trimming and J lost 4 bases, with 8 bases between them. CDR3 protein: CASSLNGLYGYTF. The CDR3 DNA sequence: TGTGCCAGCAGCTTGAACGGACTCTATGGCTACACCTTC.

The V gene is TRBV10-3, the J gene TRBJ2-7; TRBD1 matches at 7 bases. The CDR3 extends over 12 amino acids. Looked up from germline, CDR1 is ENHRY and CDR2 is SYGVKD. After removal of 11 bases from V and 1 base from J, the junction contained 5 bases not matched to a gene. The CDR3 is CALRDSSYEQYF. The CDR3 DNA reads TGTGCCCTAAGGGACAGTTCCTACGAGCAGTACTTC.

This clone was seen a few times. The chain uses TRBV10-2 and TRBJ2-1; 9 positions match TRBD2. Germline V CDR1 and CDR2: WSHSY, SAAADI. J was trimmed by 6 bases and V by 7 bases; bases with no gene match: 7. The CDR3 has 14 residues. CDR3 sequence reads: CASTLGGGANEQFF. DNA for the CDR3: TGCGCCAGCACCCTGGGCGGGGGGGCCAATGAGCAGTTCTTC.

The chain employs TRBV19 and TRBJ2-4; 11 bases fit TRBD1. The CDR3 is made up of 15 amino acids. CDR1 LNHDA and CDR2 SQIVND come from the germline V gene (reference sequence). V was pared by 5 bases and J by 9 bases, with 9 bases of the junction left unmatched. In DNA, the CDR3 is TGTGCCAGTAGTCTGGGGGACAGGGGGGTAGGCATTCAGTACTTC. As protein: CASSLGDRGVGIQYF.

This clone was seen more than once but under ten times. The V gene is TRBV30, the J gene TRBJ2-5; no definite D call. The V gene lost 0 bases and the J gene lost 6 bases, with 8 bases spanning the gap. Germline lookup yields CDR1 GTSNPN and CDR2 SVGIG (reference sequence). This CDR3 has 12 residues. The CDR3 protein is CAWSVRVKTQYF. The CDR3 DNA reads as TGTGCCTGGAGTGTACGAGTAAAGACCCAGTACTTC.

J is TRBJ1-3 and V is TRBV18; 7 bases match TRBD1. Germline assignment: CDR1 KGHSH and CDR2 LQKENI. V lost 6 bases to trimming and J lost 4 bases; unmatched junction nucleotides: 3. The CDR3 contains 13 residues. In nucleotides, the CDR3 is TGTGCCAGCTCGCAGGGGGAAGGAAACACCATATATTTT. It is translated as CASSQGEGNTIYF.

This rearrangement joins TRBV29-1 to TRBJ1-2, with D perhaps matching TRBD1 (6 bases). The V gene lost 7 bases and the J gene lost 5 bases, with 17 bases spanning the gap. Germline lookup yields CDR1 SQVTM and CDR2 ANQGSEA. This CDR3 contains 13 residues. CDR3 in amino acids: CSALEDRKYGYTF. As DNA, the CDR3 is TGCAGCGCCCTAGAGGACAGAAAGTATGGCTACACCTTC.